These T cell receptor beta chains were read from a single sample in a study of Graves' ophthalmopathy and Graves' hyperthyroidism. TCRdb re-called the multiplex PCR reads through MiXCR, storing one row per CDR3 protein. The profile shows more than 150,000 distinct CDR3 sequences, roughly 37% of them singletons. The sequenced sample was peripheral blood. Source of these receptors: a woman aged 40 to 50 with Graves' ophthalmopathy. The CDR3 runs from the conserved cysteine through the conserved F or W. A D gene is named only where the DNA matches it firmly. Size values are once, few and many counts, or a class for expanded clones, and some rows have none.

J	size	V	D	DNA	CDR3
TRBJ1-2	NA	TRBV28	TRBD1	TGTGCCAGCAGTGCAGGGGGCTCTGCTTATGGCTACACCTTC	CASSAGGSAYGYTF
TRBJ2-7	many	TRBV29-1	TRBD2	TGCAGCGTTGAGGGGCTAGCGGGCTACGAGCAGTACTTC	CSVEGLAGYEQYF
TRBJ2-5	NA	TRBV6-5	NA	TGTGCCAGCAGTTATTTCCCTAAGAAAGACGAGACCCAGTACTTC	CASSYFPKKDETQYF
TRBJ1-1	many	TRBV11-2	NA	TGTGCCAGCAGCTTATGCCAGGGCACCATCTACACTGAAGCTTTCTTT	CASSLCQGTIYTEAFF
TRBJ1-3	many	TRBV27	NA	TGTGCCAGCAGTCCCGGGACACGGAGCAACACCATATATTTT	CASSPGTRSNTIYF
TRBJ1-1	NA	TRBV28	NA	TGTGCCAGCAGCCTCAGGACAGCAGGCGTGAACACTGAAGCTTTCTTT	CASSLRTAGVNTEAFF
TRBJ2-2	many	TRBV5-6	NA	TGTGCCAGCAGCGGGGTCACTGGCTGGGGCGGGGAGCTGTTTTTT	CASSGVTGWGGELFF
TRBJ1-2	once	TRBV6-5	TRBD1	TGTGCCAGCAGTTACTACAGGACAGGGGGTTATGGCTACACCTTC	CASSYYRTGGYGYTF
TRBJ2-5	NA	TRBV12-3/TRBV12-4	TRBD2	TGTGCCAGCAGATGGACTAGCGGGAGGTACGAGACCCAGTACTTC	CASRWTSGRYETQYF
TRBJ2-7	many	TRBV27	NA	TGTGCCAGCAGTTTATCGCTCGGAAACTCCTACGAGCAGTACTTC	CASSLSLGNSYEQYF
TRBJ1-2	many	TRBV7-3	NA	TGTGCCAGCAGCTTACACCGAGGGGGTGGCTACACCTTC	CASSLHRGGGYTF
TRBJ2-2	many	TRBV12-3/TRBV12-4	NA	TGTGCCAGCAGTCCGACTAGGGCGAACACCGGGGAGCTGTTTTTT	CASSPTRANTGELFF
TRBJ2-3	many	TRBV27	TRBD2	TGTGCCAGCACTAGCGGATACACAGATACGCAGTATTTT	CASTSGYTDTQYF
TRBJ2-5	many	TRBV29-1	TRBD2	TGCAGCGTTGAACACTCGGCGGGAGGGGCTCAAGAGACCCAGTACTTC	CSVEHSAGGAQETQYF
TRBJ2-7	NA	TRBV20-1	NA	TGCAGTGCTAGTCTGGACCCCTACGAGCAGTACTTC	CSASLDPYEQYF
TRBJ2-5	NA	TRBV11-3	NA	TGTGCCAGCAGCTTACCCCGTCTCGAGACCCAGTACTTC	CASSLPRLETQYF
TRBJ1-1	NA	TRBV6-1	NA	TGTGCCAGCAGTGAAGTAGGTGAAGCTTTCTTT	CASSEVGEAFF
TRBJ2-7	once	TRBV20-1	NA	TGCAGTGCTTCCGTTCCCGAGCAGTACTTC	CSASVPEQYF
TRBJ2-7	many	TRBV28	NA	TGTGCCAGCAGTTTAATGTCCGCAGGGAACTACGAGCAGTACTTC	CASSLMSAGNYEQYF
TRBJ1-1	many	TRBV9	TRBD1	TGTGCCAGCAGCGTAGCAGGGGGGAACACTGAAGCTTTCTTT	CASSVAGGNTEAFF
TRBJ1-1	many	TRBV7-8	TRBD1	TGTGCCAGCAGCCTCGTAGGGGGCAATATGAACACTGAAGCTTTCTTT	CASSLVGGNMNTEAFF
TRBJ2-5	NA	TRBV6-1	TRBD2	TGTGCCAGCCGGCAACTAGCGGGAGAGAGGGAGACCCAGTACTTC	CASRQLAGERETQYF
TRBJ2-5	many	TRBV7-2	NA	TGTGCCAGCACCCAGCAGGGGGGCGGAAGGTCAGAGACCCAGTACTTC	CASTQQGGGRSETQYF
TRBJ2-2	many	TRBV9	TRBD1	TGTGCCAGCAGCGTAACCACAGGGGCGGGGGAGCTGTTTTTT	CASSVTTGAGELFF
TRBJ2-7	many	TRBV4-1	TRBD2	TGCGCCAGCAGCTCCCGGACTAGCGGGAGGGGGGAGCAGTACTTC	CASSSRTSGRGEQYF
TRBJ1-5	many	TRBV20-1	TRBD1	TGCAGTGCTAGAAGGGCAGGGGGCGATCAGCCCCAGCATTTT	CSARRAGGDQPQHF
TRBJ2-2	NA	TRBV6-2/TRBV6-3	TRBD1	TGTGCCAGCAGTTTACCGGGACAGGGATCACCCGGGGAGCTGTTTTTT	CASSLPGQGSPGELFF